This passage covers 20 T cell receptor beta chains from one sample sequenced in a study of shared clonotypes between healthy human individuals (dated by TCRdb to about 2020). Libraries were constructed by the immunoSEQ multiplex PCR assay. Entries here come from immuneACCESS through TCRdb and include only in-frame sequences with V and J called. Some clones fail to appear in such tables; in the studies checked, an unresolved V gene covers under half of the shortfall, and the cause of the remainder is unknown. For this sample there are about 1.5 million clones; around 98% appear just once. Jointly, the top ten make up roughly 0.42% of the sample. Sequenced material: naive CD4+ T cells sorted from blood. Interpreted using the paper, the cell subset or site label stands for: CD45RA+ positively selected. These receptors were collected from a man younger than 40 in good health.

This chain joins TRBV19 and TRBJ2-1; 10 nucleotides line up with TRBD2. The V and J ends lost 1 base and 2 bases, in that order; junction bases with no gene match: 5. Germline CDR1 reads LNHDA; CDR2 reads SQIVND (reference sequence). The CDR3 is made up of 17 amino acids. DNA of the CDR3: TGTGCCAGTAGTATAGGGCCGGGACTAGCGACCTACAATGAGCAGTTCTTC. It encodes CASSIGPGLATYNEQFF.

The chain employs TRBV27 and TRBJ2-7; TRBD2 is a possible D gene (5 bases). This CDR3 spans 13 amino acids. The ends were cut back, 6 bases at V and 7 bases at J, with 16 bases in the middle. Germline lookup yields CDR1 MNHEY and CDR2 SMNVEV (reference sequence). The chain's CDR3 is CASRAGSRKEQYF. The DNA for the CDR3 is TGTGCCAGCAGGGCTGGGAGTCGCAAAGAGCAGTACTTC.

This clone was observed once. The J gene is TRBJ1-1, the V gene TRBV6-4; 8 nucleotides line up with TRBD1. V trimming: 2 bases; J trimming: 0 bases; junction bases outside the gene matches: 5. The CDR3 length is 16 residues. The V gene's germline CDR1 is MRHNA and CDR2 SNTAGT. Here the CDR3 reads CASSDPRTGMNTEAFF. The CDR3 DNA sequence: TGTGCCAGCAGTGACCCCAGGACAGGGATGAACACTGAAGCTTTCTTT.

The J gene is TRBJ2-7, the V gene TRBV9; a possible D gene is TRBD2 (5 bases). V gave up 4 bases and J gave up 7 bases, with 9 bases separating them. Germline V CDR1 and CDR2: SGDLS, YYNGEE. This CDR3 spans 11 amino acids. DNA of the CDR3: TGTGCCAGCAGCTCTACGGGGGAGCAGTACTTC. Its protein is CASSSTGEQYF. The whole variable domain, remainder taken from reference TRBV9 and TRBJ2-7, is DSGVTQTPKHLITATGQRVTLRCSPRSGDLSVYWYQQSLDQGLQFLIQYYNGEERAKGNILERFSAQQFPDLHSELNLSSLELGDSALYFCASSSTGEQYFGPGTRLTVT.

V gene TRBV7-2 combines with J gene TRBJ2-3, with D perhaps matching TRBD2 (6 bases). CDR1 is SGHTA and CDR2 is FQGNSA in the germline V gene. This CDR3 has 15 residues. With 5 bases removed from V and 4 bases from J, the gap between germline ends came to 16 bases. The CDR3 region has the DNA TGTGCCAGCAGCCTAGTCGGGAGTAGCCCAGATACGCAGTATTTT. Translating it yields CASSLVGSSPDTQYF.

The chain has TRBV27 and TRBJ2-7; TRBD2 might be the D (6 bases). CDR1 is MNHEY, CDR2 SMNVEV, per germline (reference sequence). The V end was cut by 7 bases, the J end by 2 bases, with 27 bases between. The CDR3 contains 18 residues. The CDR3 here is CASNTTLREIIITYEQYF. CDR3 nucleotide sequence: TGTGCCAGCAACACGACCCTACGGGAGATAATCATAACCTACGAGCAGTACTTC.

This chain connects TRBV18 to TRBJ2-7; 8 nucleotides line up with TRBD2. The germline V gene encodes CDR1 KGHSH and CDR2 LQKENI. V shed 3 bases and J 6 bases; nucleotides not matched to a gene: 13. This CDR3 comprises 16 residues. The CDR3 reads CASSPMASAGGSEQYF. The CDR3 bases are TGTGCCAGCTCACCGATGGCCTCGGCGGGAGGCTCCGAGCAGTACTTC. Using reference TRBV18 and TRBJ2-7 for the parts outside the CDR3, the full variable domain is NAGVMQNPRHLVRRRGQEARLRCSPMKGHSHVYWYRQLPEEGLKFMVYLQKENIIDESGMPKERFSAEFPKEGPSILRIQQVVRGDSAAYFCASSPMASAGGSEQYFGPGTRLTVT.

The chain uses TRBV5-1 and TRBJ2-1; 11 bases agree with TRBD2. This CDR3 has 16 amino acids. V lost 4 bases and J lost 3; bases outside the gene matches: 6. Looked up from germline, CDR1 is SGHRS and CDR2 is YFSETQ. The CDR3 is CASSDSGRAIYNEQFF. CDR3 DNA sequence: TGCGCCAGCAGCGATAGCGGGAGGGCCATCTACAATGAGCAGTTCTTC.

On this clone: The sample holds other DNA sequences that translate to the same CDR3. The gene calls are TRBV29-1 and TRBJ2-3; the D is unclear. The V and J ends lost 6 bases and 3 bases respectively, with 7 bases between them. The CDR3 is 11 amino acids. The germline CDR1 and CDR2 sequences are SQVTM and ANQGSEA. The CDR3: CSVGSTDTQYF. In nucleotides, the CDR3 is TGCAGCGTAGGGTCAACAGATACGCAGTATTTT.

The chain uses TRBV6-5 and TRBJ1-1, with D perhaps TRBD1 (5 bases). V lost 5 bases and J lost 5, with 15 bases in between. The CDR3 consists of 14 residues. Germline CDR1 and CDR2: MNHEY and SVGAGI. For the CDR3, the DNA is TGTGCCAGCAGTCCCGGGGGGGGAATGACTGAAGCTTTCTTT. Protein: CASSPGGGMTEAFF.

Written as DNA, the CDR3 is TGCGCCAGCGCTGCTGGTTACTACAATGAGCAGTTCTTC. Protein: CASAAGYYNEQFF. V gene TRBV4-3 combines with J gene TRBJ2-1; D gene uncertain. The CDR3 length is 13 residues. The V gene lost 8 bases and the J gene lost 3 bases, with 11 bases spanning the gap. Germline V gene sequence: CDR1 LGHNA, CDR2 YSLEER.

Remarks on this clone: Other nucleotide sequences in the sample specify the same CDR3. DNA of the CDR3: TGTGCCAGCAGCGTAGGAGTCTACAATGAGCAGTTCTTC. Its translation is CASSVGVYNEQFF. This chain links TRBV9 with TRBJ2-1, with no clear D. Trimming took off 0 bases at V and 3 bases at J, with 4 bases between the two ends. The CDR3 runs 13 residues. Germline CDR1 and CDR2: SGDLS and YYNGEE.

The rearrangement links TRBV7-9 to TRBJ2-3; no clear D gene. V was pared by 0 bases and J by 6 bases, with 7 bases between. The CDR3 is 13 residues long. Germline values: CDR1 SEHNR, CDR2 FQNEAQ (reference sequence). The CDR3: CASSLAVGDTQYF. Here the CDR3 DNA reads TGTGCCAGCAGCTTAGCAGTGGGTGATACGCAGTATTTT.

The chain has TRBV14 and TRBJ2-1, with D possibly TRBD2 on 5 matching bases. CDR1 is SGHDN and CDR2 is FVKESK in the germline V gene. There are 15 residues in the CDR3. Trimming cost V 4 bases and J 4 bases, with 14 bases left between them. Here the CDR3 reads CASSRAETFYNEQFF. As DNA, the CDR3 is TGTGCCAGCAGCCGAGCGGAGACCTTTTACAATGAGCAGTTCTTC.

The chain employs TRBV7-8 and TRBJ2-5, with D tentatively TRBD2 (6 bases). V shed 4 bases and J shed 4 bases, with 16 bases lying between them. The CDR3 loop spans 15 amino acids. The V gene's germline CDR1 is SGHVS and CDR2 FQNEAQ. The CDR3 loop reads CASSWRDPGRETQYF. The CDR3 nucleotides are TGTGCCAGCAGCTGGCGGGACCCGGGGCGAGAGACCCAGTACTTC.

The rearrangement uses TRBV7-9 and TRBJ2-1; D may match TRBD1 or TRBD2 (6 bases each). This CDR3 has 15 amino acids. V was shortened by 2 bases and J by 8 bases, with 16 bases between the two germline ends. The germline gives CDR1 SEHNR, CDR2 FQNEAQ (reference sequence). The CDR3 spells CASSLIEGGRDEQFF. CDR3 bases: TGTGCCAGCAGCTTAATCGAGGGGGGAAGAGATGAGCAGTTCTTC.

This chain links TRBV5-1 with TRBJ2-1; D possibly corresponds to TRBD2 (6 bases). Trimming left V 1 base short and J 8 bases short, with 16 bases between. Germline V gene sequence: CDR1 SGHRS, CDR2 YFSETQ. The CDR3 loop spans 15 amino acids. The CDR3 DNA is TGCGCCAGCAGCTTGAGAGGGAGGTCCCACCATGAGCAGTTCTTC. It codes for CASSLRGRSHHEQFF.

The chain recombines TRBV5-6 with TRBJ1-1; D is undetermined. CDR1 and CDR2 from the germline V gene are SGHDT and YYEEEE. The germline V and J ends were trimmed by 3 bases and 0 bases, with 12 bases remaining between them. The CDR3 is made up of 15 amino acids. The CDR3 spells CASSYTERVNTEAFF. CDR3 nucleotide sequence: TGTGCCAGCAGCTATACGGAAAGGGTGAACACTGAAGCTTTCTTT.

CDR3 in amino acids: CASSRNPGTGQNQPQHF. In nucleotides, the CDR3 is TGTGCCAGCAGCCGCAACCCCGGGACAGGGCAGAATCAGCCCCAGCATTTT. V is TRBV7-6 and J is TRBJ1-5, with 9 bases identical to TRBD1. The junction had 12 bases not matched to a gene; V was cut back by 5 bases and J by 4 bases. CDR1 and CDR2 from the germline V gene are SGHVS and FNYEAQ. The CDR3 is 17 residues long.

With respect to this clone: This specimen includes other DNA sequences encoding the same CDR3. This chain links TRBV11-2 with TRBJ2-7; D gene ambiguous. V lost 1 base and J lost 1, with 8 bases in between. This CDR3 is 14 amino acids long. CDR1 is SGHAT and CDR2 is FQNNGV in the germline V gene. This CDR3 reads CASSLVPGSYEQYF. The CDR3 bases are TGTGCCAGCAGCTTAGTACCCGGATCCTACGAGCAGTACTTC.